This T cell receptor beta chain was captured in a study of T-cell reconstitution after alpha-beta-depleted transplantation in children. Unique molecular identifiers were used to barcode this TCRbeta library. TCRdb analysed the PCR reads with MiXCR anew, one entry per CDR3 protein. This sample yields 500,000 or so distinct CDR3 sequences, of which approximately 29% are seen a single time; around 2.5% belongs to the top ten. Trimming took 0 bases from V and 2 from J, leaving 9 bases between them. CDR1 is SGDLS, CDR2 YYNGEE, per germline. The CDR3 has 14 residues. The chain recombines TRBV9 with TRBJ2-7; D perhaps matches TRBD1 (5 bases). Sequencing used PBMCs from the stem cell graft donor, obtained from the stem cell graft. This clonotype originated in a human donor who donated a stem cell graft to a child with aplastic anemia. CDR3 residues: CASSVGAGTYEQYF. In nucleotides, the CDR3 is TGTGCCAGCAGCGTAGGGGCAGGGACCTACGAGCAGTACTTC.